One and the same sample provided the 27 T cell receptor beta chains below, sequenced in a study of radiotherapy plus CTLA-4 blockade in lung cancer. The method was immunoSEQ multiplex PCR; TCRdb's version includes in-frame clones alone and lacks a portion of them. The table shows more than 75,000 clones, with 65% to 80% occurring only once. Sample: peripheral blood, taken from a patient treated with radiotherapy plus ipilimumab. The receptors stem from a human donor with non-small cell lung cancer who had a partial response to radiotherapy plus ipilimumab. Some clones in this sample may be carry-over from other donors' samples.

This clone has only one observation. V usage is TRBV5-1 and J usage is TRBJ2-3; 8 nucleotides match TRBD2. Per the germline V gene, CDR1 is SGHRS and CDR2 is YFSETQ. Losses at the gene ends were 0 bases for V and 10 bases for J; bases not matched to a gene: 4. The CDR3 is 13 amino acids. The chain's CDR3 is CASSLVGLEAQYF. CDR3 DNA sequence: TGCGCCAGCAGCTTGGTGGGACTAGAGGCGCAGTATTTT.

This clone was seen only once. V is TRBV7-7 and J is TRBJ2-2, with unresolved D. This CDR3 spans 12 amino acids. Germline loops: CDR1 SSHAT, CDR2 FNYEAQ (reference sequence). V lost 5 bases to trimming and J lost 7 bases, with 8 bases between them. As DNA, the CDR3 is TGTGCCAGCAGCCCGGCGGTCGGGGAGCTGTTTTTT. Translated, it gives CASSPAVGELFF. The full variable domain, completed using reference TRBV7-7 and TRBJ2-2, is GAGVSQSPRYKVTKRGQDVTLRCDPISSHATLYWYQQALGQGPEFLTYFNYEAQPDKSGLPSDRFSAERPEGSISTLTIQRTEQRDSAMYRCASSPAVGELFFGEGSRLTVL.

The genes are TRBV28 and TRBJ1-5; D might be TRBD1 (5 bases). Germline loops: CDR1 MDHEN, CDR2 SYDVKM. The CDR3 totals 14 residues. V was shortened by 7 bases and J by 7 bases, with 17 bases between the two germline ends. CDR3 DNA sequence: TGTGCCAGCATCCCTCCGGGGGGAGGGCAGCCCCAGCATTTT. Translating gives CASIPPGGGQPQHF.

This clone was recorded a few times. The CDR3 protein is CASSELARQGRTGELFF. For the CDR3, the DNA is TGTGCCAGCAGTGAATTGGCTCGCCAGGGTCGCACCGGGGAGCTGTTTTTT. The chain carries TRBV6-1 and TRBJ2-2; TRBD1 might be the D (5 bases). Germline V CDR1 and CDR2: MNHNS, SASEGT. Trimming cost V 2 bases and J 4 bases, with 17 bases left between them. The CDR3 loop spans 17 amino acids.

This sequence joins TRBV7-2 and TRBJ2-1, with TRBD2 identical over 8 bases. The CDR3 is 15 residues long. Germline-derived CDR1 and CDR2 are SGHTA and FQGNSA. Trimming at V came to 5 bases and at J to 4 bases, leaving 7 bases not matched to a gene. CDR3 bases: TGTGCCAGCAGCAAGACTAGCGCCACTTACAATGAGCAGTTCTTC. Its translation: CASSKTSATYNEQFF.

This rearrangement joins TRBV5-5 to TRBJ1-2; the match to TRBD1 covers 9 bases. The V segment lost 0 bases and the J segment 8 bases; nucleotides outside the gene matches: 5. CDR3 length: 14 amino acids. The germline V gene has CDR1 SGHKS and CDR2 YYEKEE (reference sequence). The CDR3 spells CASSLETGGGGYTF. CDR3 DNA sequence: TGTGCCAGCAGCTTGGAGACAGGGGGAGGCGGCTACACCTTC.

J is TRBJ2-5 and V is TRBV7-2, with D tentatively TRBD1 (5 bases). CDR1 and CDR2 from the germline V gene are SGHTA and FQGNSA. The ends were cut back, 4 bases at V and 0 bases at J, with 15 bases in the middle. The CDR3 is made up of 16 amino acids. CDR3: CASSSAGAVYQETQYF. CDR3 coding DNA: TGTGCCAGCAGCTCCGCTGGGGCAGTGTACCAAGAGACCCAGTACTTC.

The chain is built from TRBV7-8 and TRBJ1-2; D is uncertain. The V end lost 1 base, the J end lost 8 bases, and 8 bases lay between the germline ends. Germline V lookup: CDR1 SGHVS, CDR2 FQNEAQ. The CDR3 is made up of 12 amino acids. The CDR3 DNA reads TGTGCCAGCAGCTTAGTGAACAACGGCTACACCTTC. It encodes CASSLVNNGYTF. The full variable domain, rest sourced from reference TRBV7-8 and TRBJ1-2, is GAGVSQSPRYKVAKRGQDVALRCDPISGHVSLFWYQQALGQGPEFLTYFQNEAQLDKSGLPSDRFFAERPEGSVSTLKIQRTQQEDSAVYLCASSLVNNGYTFGSGTRLTVV.

This clone came up once. The chain joins TRBV20-1 to TRBJ1-2; 7 bases agree with TRBD1. CDR1 and CDR2 from the germline V gene are DFQATT and SNEGSKA (reference sequence). V was clipped by 7 bases and J by 6 bases; unmatched bases: 5. This CDR3 region has 11 residues. The CDR3 protein is CSVTTGNGYTF. The CDR3, as DNA: TGCAGTGTTACGACAGGGAATGGCTACACCTTC.

The chain recombines TRBV6-5 with TRBJ2-7; 8 nucleotides agree with TRBD1. The CDR3 spans 12 residues. V shed 8 bases and J 3 bases; nucleotides not matched to a gene: 3. Germline lookup yields CDR1 MNHEY and CDR2 SVGAGI. CDR3: CASGDRGYEQYF. In nucleotides, the CDR3 is TGTGCCAGCGGAGACAGGGGCTACGAGCAGTACTTC.

A note on this clone: Distinct nucleotide sequences in the sample also encode this CDR3. V is TRBV6-6 and J is TRBJ2-7; 9 nucleotides agree with TRBD1. The CDR3 is made up of 14 amino acids. CDR1 is MNHNY, CDR2 SVGAGI, per germline (reference sequence). V was clipped by 7 bases and J by 6 bases; unmatched bases: 10. The CDR3 nucleotides are TGTGCCAGCACCTCCGGAACAGGGGGCATCGAGCAGTACTTC. Translation gives CASTSGTGGIEQYF.

This clone appeared a few times. The J gene is TRBJ2-7, the V gene TRBV30; 9 bases fit TRBD2. Germline V gene sequence: CDR1 GTSNPN, CDR2 SVGIG (reference sequence). The CDR3 is made up of 13 amino acids. V trimming: 4 bases; J trimming: 7 bases; junction bases outside the gene matches: 8. This CDR3 reads CAWTIAGVGEQYF. Here the CDR3 DNA reads TGTGCCTGGACCATAGCGGGAGTAGGGGAGCAGTACTTC.

This clone appeared a single time. V gene TRBV28 combines with J gene TRBJ1-6; D is unclear. CDR1 is MDHEN and CDR2 is SYDVKM in the germline V gene. This CDR3 is 15 amino acids long. Trimming took 1 base from V and 3 from J, leaving 7 bases between them. CDR3 loop: CASSLSAGYNSPLHF. CDR3 sequence (DNA): TGTGCCAGCAGTTTATCTGCAGGCTATAATTCACCCCTCCACTTT. The whole variable domain, filled in from reference TRBV28 and TRBJ1-6, reads DVKVTQSSRYLVKRTGEKVFLECVQDMDHENMFWYRQDPGLGLRLIYFSYDVKMKEKGDIPEGYSVSREKKERFSLILESASTNQTSMYLCASSLSAGYNSPLHFGNGTRLTVT.

The rearrangement links TRBV7-8 to TRBJ2-3; D gene ambiguous. The V gene's germline CDR1 is SGHVS and CDR2 FQNEAQ. This CDR3 has 15 residues. Trimming left V 4 bases short and J 0 bases short, with 11 bases between. The chain's CDR3 is CASSSRGPSTDTQYF. The DNA for the CDR3 is TGTGCCAGCAGCTCGAGAGGTCCTAGCACAGATACGCAGTATTTT.

The chain has TRBV18 and TRBJ2-1; 7 bases are a match to TRBD2. Germline trimming cut 3 bases from V and 0 bases from J; bases unmatched to any gene: 2. The V gene's germline CDR1 is KGHSH and CDR2 LQKENI. The CDR3 totals 15 residues. Here the CDR3 DNA reads TGTGCCAGCTCACCCGGGGGGAGCTCCTACAATGAGCAGTTCTTC. It yields the protein CASSPGGSSYNEQFF.

This chain connects TRBV15 to TRBJ2-1; TRBD2 matches 9 bases. CDR3 length: 18 residues. CDR1 and CDR2 (germline): LNHNV, YYDKDF (reference sequence). V gave up 0 bases and J gave up 8 bases; unmatched junction bases: 14. CDR3 amino acids: CATSRDLVPSGIEDEQFF. For the CDR3, the DNA is TGTGCCACCAGCAGAGATTTAGTTCCTAGCGGGATTGAGGATGAGCAGTTCTTC.

This clone occurred a few times. The V and J genes are TRBV5-1 and TRBJ2-7; 7 nucleotides match TRBD2. This CDR3 region has 15 residues. The V segment lost 0 bases and the J segment 6 bases; nucleotides outside the gene matches: 9. In germline, CDR1 is SGHRS, CDR2 YFSETQ. CDR3 nucleotide sequence: TGCGCCAGCAGCTTGGCCTCCGGCAGGGAGGGCGAGCAGTACTTC. Translation gives CASSLASGREGEQYF. Variable domain in full (rest from reference TRBV5-1 and TRBJ2-7): KAGVTQTPRYLIKTRGQQVTLSCSPISGHRSVSWYQQTPGQGLQFLFEYFSETQRNKGNFPGRFSGRQFSNSRSEMNVSTLELGDSALYLCASSLASGREGEQYFGPGTRLTVT.

The gene calls are TRBV2 and TRBJ1-1; perhaps TRBD1 as D (6 bases). The V end lost 7 bases, the J end lost 1 base, and 13 bases lay between the germline ends. CDR1 SNHLY and CDR2 FYNNEI come from the germline V gene. The CDR3 sequence is 14 residues long. This chain's CDR3 is CASTAQGSNTEAFF. CDR3 DNA sequence: TGTGCCAGCACTGCTCAGGGGTCGAACACTGAAGCTTTCTTT.

The J gene is TRBJ2-7, the V gene TRBV14; D remains ambiguous. This CDR3 is built from 15 residues. The V gene lost 2 bases and the J gene lost 5 bases, with 16 bases spanning the gap. CDR1 and CDR2 from the germline V gene are SGHDN and FVKESK. CDR3 sequence: CASSQHSETAHEQYF. The CDR3 DNA reads TGTGCCAGCAGCCAACATTCGGAAACAGCCCACGAGCAGTACTTC.

This clone was counted only a few times. The chain employs TRBV19 and TRBJ1-2, with D tentatively TRBD1 (5 bases). Trimming took 1 base from V and 7 from J, leaving 10 bases between them. Germline V CDR1 and CDR2: LNHDA, SQIVND (reference sequence). The CDR3 has 13 residues. CDR3 region: CASSIATGGGYTF. CDR3 nucleotide sequence: TGTGCCAGTAGTATAGCCACAGGCGGTGGCTACACCTTC.

V is TRBV19 and J is TRBJ1-5; D is uncertain. This CDR3 contains 14 residues. Between the trimmed V and J ends, which lost 8 bases and 2 bases, there was a span of 13 bases. CDR1 and CDR2 from the germline V gene are LNHDA and SQIVND (reference sequence). The CDR3 protein is CASGRWAGNQPQHF. CDR3 bases: TGTGCCAGTGGAAGGTGGGCCGGCAATCAGCCCCAGCATTTT.

Only a few counts were recorded for this clone. The chain couples TRBV6-6 to TRBJ2-4, with D tentatively TRBD1 (6 bases). Per the germline V gene, CDR1 is MNHNY and CDR2 is SVGAGI (reference sequence). There are 13 residues in the CDR3. Trimming left V 6 bases short and J 3 bases short, with 9 bases between. The CDR3, as DNA: TGTGCCAGCAGGTTGGACAGCAAAAACATTCAGTACTTC. Its translation is CASRLDSKNIQYF.

V is TRBV18 and J is TRBJ1-2; TRBD1 agrees at 8 bases. Trimming removed 3 bases from V and 8 bases from J; junction bases left unmatched: 8. Germline V gene lookup returns CDR1 KGHSH and CDR2 LQKENI. This CDR3 comprises 14 residues. CDR3 amino acids: CASSPDRTGRGYTF. CDR3 in DNA: TGTGCCAGCTCACCCGACCGGACAGGGAGAGGCTACACCTTC.

The chain links TRBV19 to TRBJ1-4, with 7 nucleotides matching TRBD1. The CDR3 runs 16 residues. After removal of 6 bases from V and 0 bases from J, the junction contained 7 bases not matched to a gene. CDR1 is LNHDA and CDR2 is SQIVND in the germline V gene (reference sequence). The CDR3 region is CASRIGTAATNEKLFF. CDR3 coding DNA: TGTGCCAGTAGGATCGGGACAGCTGCAACTAATGAAAAACTGTTTTTT.

The gene calls are TRBV7-2 and TRBJ2-7, with a weak D call TRBD1 (6 bases). The CDR3 has 14 amino acids. The germline V gene has CDR1 SGHTA and CDR2 FQGNSA. The V end lost 1 base, the J end lost 0 bases, and 7 bases lay between the germline ends. For the CDR3, the DNA is TGTGCCAGCAGCTTAGGACAGGCCTCCTACGAGCAGTACTTC. Translation gives CASSLGQASYEQYF.

The V and J genes are TRBV13 and TRBJ2-7; 8 positions agree with TRBD1. Germline trimming cut 5 bases from V and 3 bases from J; bases unmatched to any gene: 18. Germline V gene lookup returns CDR1 PRHDT and CDR2 FYEKMQ (reference sequence). The CDR3 covers 18 residues. The CDR3 reads CASSTGGWGTSGNYEQYF. In DNA, the CDR3 is TGTGCCAGCAGCACAGGGGGTTGGGGAACCTCTGGGAACTACGAGCAGTACTTC.

This clone was seen a single time. CDR3 nucleotides: TGTGCCAGCAGCTACACTAGCGGGGCCTACAATGAGCAGTTCTTC. This codes for CASSYTSGAYNEQFF. The chain carries TRBV7-3 and TRBJ2-7, with TRBD2 identical over 10 bases. Near its end, the DNA agrees better with TRBJ2-1, so the J call may be wrong. CDR3 size: 15 residues. Germline V CDR1 and CDR2: SGHTA, FQGTGA.